This T cell receptor beta chain was identified during a study of shared clonotypes between healthy human individuals. TCRdb's table, derived via immunoSEQ multiplex PCR, lists solely in-frame clones and lacks some. This sample has 760,000 or so clones, with approximately 97% found just once. This CDR3 is 14 amino acids long. In germline, CDR1 is LGHNA, CDR2 YSLEER. The V end lost 4 bases, the J end lost 2 bases, and 12 bases lay between the germline ends. CD45RO-negative CD8 cells positively selected for CCR7 made up the naive population, which excluded terminally differentiated effector memory CD45RA+ cells.

J is TRBJ2-7 and V is TRBV4-3; TRBD2 might be the D (5 bases). Sample: naive CD8+ T cells sorted from blood. The receptor's source is a man aged 25-40 years in good health. The CDR3 region has the DNA TGCGCCAGCAGCCTAAGGACGGGAACCTACGAGCAGTACTTC. Translating it yields CASSLRTGTYEQYF.